The rows below give T cell receptor beta chains drawn from one sample of a study of T cell clonotyping in hematopoietic cell transplantation. Only in-frame clones appear in the TCRdb table, and some are missing; sequencing was by immunoSEQ multiplex PCR. The profile shows about 47,000 clones, approximately 80% of them singletons. The source material was peripheral blood mononuclear cells, sampled before stem cell transplant. These receptors all come from a man between 60 and 75 years old with myelodysplastic syndrome. Some clones in this sample may be carry-over from other donors' samples. Each CDR3 is given with its conserved first and last residue. A D gene is named only where the DNA matches it firmly. The size entry is marked missing in some rows and otherwise reads once, few, many or a size class.

.	.	TRBV6-5	TRBJ1-6	TGTGCCAGCAGTTACAGGGGGAATTATAATTCACCCCTCCACTTT	CASSYRGNYNSPLHF
.	.	TRBV7-2	TRBJ2-4	TGTGCCAGCAGCTTACGGGGAGACATTCAGTACTTC	CASSLRGDIQYF
.	.	TRBV6-1	TRBJ1-4	TGTGCCAGCAGTGAACAGGGTATTATTGAAAAACTGTTTTTT	CASSEQGIIEKLFF
.	.	TRBV19	TRBJ2-7	TGTGCCAGTAGCCCCAGGGCTTCCTACGAGCAGTACTTC	CASSPRASYEQYF
.	.	TRBV4-3	TRBJ1-5	TGCGCCAGCAGCCAAGATCGAGATAGCAATCAGCCCCAGCATTTT	CASSQDRDSNQPQHF
.	few	TRBV19	TRBJ1-1	TGTGCCAGTAACACGGGACTTGTTGCTTTCTTT	CASNTGLVAFF
.	.	TRBV18	TRBJ2-3	TGTGCCAGCTCACCAATGCGGGGTACCACAGATACGCAGTATTTT	CASSPMRGTTDTQYF
.	.	TRBV2	TRBJ2-7	TGTGCCAGCAGTGTGGACAGCATGCAGAGGGAGTACTTC	CASSVDSMQREYF
.	.	TRBV28	TRBJ2-3	TGTGCCAGCAGTCCTCCCGGGGGCGGGAAAACGCAGTATTTT	CASSPPGGGKTQYF
.	once	TRBV29-1	TRBJ1-1	TGCAGCGTTGTGCCCCTTTCGAACACTGAAGCTTTCTTT	CSVVPLSNTEAFF
TRBD1	once	TRBV13	TRBJ1-3	TGTGCCAGCAGCTTTGGGGACAGCATCTCTGGAAACACCATATATTTT	CASSFGDSISGNTIYF
.	.	TRBV4-2	TRBJ2-7	TGTGCCAGCAGCCAAGATATGCGGGCAAGCGCCTCTGGTAGGGAGCAGTACTTC	CASSQDMRASASGREQYF
.	.	TRBV11-2	TRBJ2-2	TGTGCCAGCAGCTTTCAGGAGGGCTCAGGCGGGGAGCTGTTTTTT	CASSFQEGSGGELFF
TRBD1	.	TRBV7-2	TRBJ2-3	TGTGCCAGCAGCTTAGGGACAGGGGCGGGTCATTCGGATACGCAGTATTTT	CASSLGTGAGHSDTQYF
.	.	TRBV11-3	TRBJ1-3	TGTGCCAGCAGCTCCGGGGCTGGAAACACCATATATTTT	CASSSGAGNTIYF
TRBD2	.	TRBV10-1	TRBJ2-5	TGCGCCAGCAGTGGCGGGGGGGCTGGAGAGACCCAGTACTTC	CASSGGGAGETQYF
.	few	TRBV7-9	TRBJ1-2	TGTGCCAGCAGCTCGCGAGTAGAGTACTATGGCTACACCTTC	CASSSRVEYYGYTF
.	.	TRBV6-1	TRBJ1-2	TGTGCCAGCAGTGGGGAGGTATTGAGCTATGGCTACACCTTC	CASSGEVLSYGYTF
TRBD1	once	TRBV11-3	TRBJ2-1	TGTGCCAGCAGCTTAGGAGTGAGGGGGCAGTACAATGAGCAGTTCTTC	CASSLGVRGQYNEQFF
.	.	TRBV7-2	TRBJ1-2	TGTGCCAGCAGCAGCGGGACCCGAGCTAACTATGGCTACACCTTC	CASSSGTRANYGYTF
TRBD1	.	TRBV19	TRBJ2-3	TGTGCCAGTAAAGCGACAGGGAGCGCAGATACGCAGTATTTT	CASKATGSADTQYF
.	.	TRBV7-9	TRBJ2-1	TGTGCCAGCAGCCCACCCACCTCTAGCTTTGAGCAGTTCTTC	CASSPPTSSFEQFF
.	.	TRBV7-9	TRBJ2-7	TGTGCCAGCAGCTTCGAGGGGGTGGCAGAGCAGTACTTC	CASSFEGVAEQYF
.	.	TRBV7-9	TRBJ2-7	TGTGCCAGCAGCTCGACGTCGCGCTACGAGCAGTACTTC	CASSSTSRYEQYF
TRBD1	few	TRBV30	TRBJ1-2	TGTGCCTGGAGGAGCAGGGGGAGAATTGGCTACACCTTC	CAWRSRGRIGYTF
.	few	TRBV18	TRBJ1-1	TGTGCCAGCTCACCAAACTTGGGTCAGGCTTTCTTT	CASSPNLGQAFF
.	.	TRBV13	TRBJ2-5	TGTGCCAGCAGCTCCAGCGGCTGGGGGACCCAGTACTTC	CASSSSGWGTQYF
.	.	TRBV5-1	TRBJ1-3	TGCGCCAGCAGCTTGTTCCAGGGCCTAAGGGGAAACACCATATATTTT	CASSLFQGLRGNTIYF
TRBD1	.	TRBV7-9	TRBJ1-2	TGTGCCAGCAGCTTAGCGTTCACAGGGGTCGGCTACACCTTC	CASSLAFTGVGYTF
TRBD1	.	TRBV27	TRBJ1-2	TGTGCCAGCAGCTTAAACAGGGGCTATGGCTACACCTTC	CASSLNRGYGYTF
TRBD1	.	TRBV5-1	TRBJ2-7	TGCGCCAGCAGCACACAGGGGGCTAGGGAGCAGTACTTC	CASSTQGAREQYF
TRBD1	.	TRBV4-1	TRBJ2-7	TGCGCCAGCAGCCAAGATCCCGGACAGGGGGCCCGCTACGAGCAGTACTTC	CASSQDPGQGARYEQYF
.	.	TRBV28	TRBJ1-2	TGTGCCAGCAGAGGGGCGGGACAAAAACACTATGGCTACACCTTC	CASRGAGQKHYGYTF
.	.	TRBV4-2	TRBJ1-4	TGTGCCAGCAGCCAAGGGCAGGGTGCAACTAATGAAAAACTGTTTTTT	CASSQGQGATNEKLFF
.	.	TRBV5-4	TRBJ1-2	TGTGCCAGCAGCTTTGATAGGGGCAGGAGTGGGTACGGCTACACCTTC	CASSFDRGRSGYGYTF
TRBD1	.	TRBV6-4	TRBJ1-1	TGTGCCAGCAGTGCGACAGGGGGCACTGAAGCTTTCTTT	CASSATGGTEAFF
.	.	TRBV2	TRBJ2-7	TGTGCCAGCAGTGAAAGGAGGGGGCCCTACGAGCAGTACTTC	CASSERRGPYEQYF
.	.	TRBV23-1	TRBJ2-3	TGCGCCAGCAGTCATCCCCCAAGCACAGATACGCAGTATTTT	CASSHPPSTDTQYF
.	.	TRBV6-6	TRBJ2-2	TGTGCCAGCAGTATCACCGGGGAGCTGTTTTTT	CASSITGELFF
.	.	TRBV21-1	TRBJ2-2	TGTGCCGGCAAAAAGGGGACACAAAACACCGGGGAGCTGTTTTTT	CAGKKGTQNTGELFF
TRBD2	.	TRBV7-2	TRBJ2-3	TGTGCCAGCAGCTTGCAGGCTAGCGGGGGCGCAGATACGCAGTATTTT	CASSLQASGGADTQYF
.	.	TRBV6-6	TRBJ1-1	TGTGCCAGCAAGTTCGGGGGGAGAACTGAAGCTTTCTTT	CASKFGGRTEAFF
.	.	TRBV7-3	TRBJ2-1	TGTGCCAGCAGCTTAACGATAGACAATGAGCAGTTCTTC	CASSLTIDNEQFF
TRBD1	.	TRBV30	TRBJ1-2	TGTGCCTGGAGTGTGGCAGGGGGATCCTATGGCTACACCTTC	CAWSVAGGSYGYTF
.	.	TRBV2	TRBJ2-1	TGTGCCAGCAGTGAAGATCGGGGCTCCTACAATGAGCAGTTCTTC	CASSEDRGSYNEQFF